This entry lists 21 T cell receptor beta chains sequenced from one sample in a study of cytomegalovirus exposure and HLA in healthy donors. PCR was performed using 60 Vbeta and 13 Jbeta primers. Here immunoSEQ multiplex PCR was the method, and the copy in TCRdb shows in-frame clones only, minus some. The data show approximately 260,000 clones, around four fifths seen once. The sequenced material came from PBMCs. These receptors came from a woman aged 40-49 years in good health and CMV-seropositive.

Concerning this clone itself: Other DNA variants within this sample encode the same CDR3. The chain uses TRBV2 and TRBJ2-7; 7 bases match TRBD1. From germline, CDR1 is SNHLY and CDR2 FYNNEI. This CDR3 comprises 12 residues. The trim removed 5 bases at V and 4 bases at J, leaving 2 bases unmatched. CDR3 region: CASSRQGYEQYF. The CDR3 nucleotides are TGTGCCAGCAGTAGACAGGGTTACGAGCAGTACTTC.

This clone was seen a handful of times. This chain connects TRBV10-3 to TRBJ2-3, with 7 bases identical to TRBD1. Losses at the gene ends were 6 bases for V and 4 bases for J; bases not matched to a gene: 7. The CDR3 has 14 residues. Germline assignment: CDR1 ENHRY and CDR2 SYGVKD. CDR3 region: CAISGQVSADTQYF. The CDR3 bases are TGTGCCATCAGCGGACAGGTTAGCGCAGATACGCAGTATTTT.

This chain uses TRBV25-1 with TRBJ1-5; tentative D call: TRBD1 (6 bases). The CDR3 is 13 amino acids. Per the germline V gene, CDR1 is MGHDK and CDR2 is SYGVNS. Between the trimmed V and J ends, which lost 8 bases and 3 bases, there was a span of 11 bases. For the CDR3, the DNA is TGTGCCAGCCAACAGGGTAACAATCAGCCCCAGCATTTT. Translation gives CASQQGNNQPQHF.

The chain has TRBV10-3 and TRBJ2-6; D remains ambiguous. V was cut by 10 bases and J by 4 bases, with 11 bases left in between. The CDR3 is made up of 13 amino acids. Germline CDR1 ENHRY, CDR2 SYGVKD. The CDR3 region is CASEQQGANVLTF. For the CDR3, the DNA is TGTGCCAGCGAGCAACAGGGGGCCAACGTCCTGACTTTC.

The chain links TRBV4-3 to TRBJ2-5; TRBD2 matches at 9 bases. The CDR3 is made up of 16 amino acids. Germline loops: CDR1 LGHNA, CDR2 YSLEER. The V gene end was trimmed by 1 base and the J gene end by 2 bases; junction bases not matched to a gene: 5. The CDR3 is CASSQGSGRKQETQYF. In DNA form, the CDR3 reads TGCGCCAGCAGCCAAGGTAGCGGGAGAAAACAAGAGACCCAGTACTTC.

Points on this clone: Its ends do not fully match the called genes, so a read error is possible. This rearrangement joins TRBV13 to TRBJ1-1, with TRBD1 as a possible D gene (6 bases). Germline V gene lookup returns CDR1 PRHDT and CDR2 FYEKMQ (reference sequence). The CDR3 consists of 14 residues. The CDR3 DNA sequence: TGTGCCAGCAGATTAGCGGGCAGGGGAAGTGAAGCTTTCTTT. Protein sequence: CASRLAGRGSEAFF.

This clone was seen more than once but under ten times. V gene TRBV7-2 combines with J gene TRBJ2-5; 10 bases fit TRBD1. Trimming cost V 2 bases and J 0 bases; bases outside gene matches: 3. The length of the CDR3 is 16 residues. Germline assignment: CDR1 SGHTA and CDR2 FQGNSA. DNA of the CDR3: TGTGCCAGCAGCTTACAAGACAGGGGGCACCAAGAGACCCAGTACTTC. It translates to CASSLQDRGHQETQYF.

The rearrangement links TRBV5-1 to TRBJ1-1; D perhaps matches TRBD1 (6 bases). The germline V and J ends were trimmed by 4 bases and 1 base, with 14 bases remaining between them. Germline-derived CDR1 and CDR2 are SGHRS and YFSETQ. The CDR3 has 15 residues. The CDR3 reads CASSIGLTGNTEAFF. The CDR3 bases are TGCGCCAGCAGCATCGGTCTGACAGGGAACACTGAAGCTTTCTTT.

This clone has a single count. The chain couples TRBV5-1 to TRBJ2-7, with 8 bases identical to TRBD1. This CDR3 is built from 13 residues. Germline values: CDR1 SGHRS, CDR2 YFSETQ. V was pared by 3 bases and J by 1 base, with 0 bases of the junction left unmatched. The chain's CDR3 is CASSWDRSYEQYF. DNA of the CDR3: TGCGCCAGCAGCTGGGACAGGTCCTACGAGCAGTACTTC.

The rearrangement joins TRBV29-1 to TRBJ1-1; D possibly corresponds to TRBD1 (6 bases). V lost 6 bases and J lost 7, with 18 bases in between. This CDR3 comprises 13 residues. Germline V gives CDR1 SQVTM, CDR2 ANQGSEA. The CDR3 DNA reads TGCAGCGTCTCGGGGGGCAATCGCAATGAAGCTTTCTTT. It specifies CSVSGGNRNEAFF.

This chain uses TRBV6-5 with TRBJ1-1, with D unclear. Germline loops: CDR1 MNHEY, CDR2 SVGAGI. The CDR3 has 14 amino acids. Deletions cut 2 bases from V and 0 bases from J, with 7 bases between. DNA for the CDR3: TGTGCCAGCAGTTACGGCACAGTGAACACTGAAGCTTTCTTT. It translates to CASSYGTVNTEAFF.

This chain joins TRBV14 and TRBJ2-5, with TRBD1 as a possible D gene (5 bases). There are 14 residues in the CDR3. Germline lookup yields CDR1 SGHDN and CDR2 FVKESK. Deletions cut 2 bases from V and 0 bases from J, with 7 bases between. In nucleotides, the CDR3 is TGTGCCAGCAGCCAAAACAGGAACCAAGAGACCCAGTACTTC. Protein: CASSQNRNQETQYF. The complete variable domain, with remaining parts taken from reference TRBV14 and TRBJ2-5, reads EAGVTQFPSHSVIEKGQTVTLRCDPISGHDNLYWYRRVMGKEIKFLLHFVKESKQDESGMPNNRFLAERTGGTYSTLKVQPAELEDSGVYFCASSQNRNQETQYFGPGTRLLVL.

With respect to this clone: Different DNA sequences within this sample yield the same CDR3. The genes are TRBV4-3 and TRBJ2-2; no clear D gene. The CDR3 spans 16 residues. CDR1 is LGHNA and CDR2 is YSLEER in the germline V gene. Trimming removed 0 bases at V and 0 bases at J, with 8 bases between. The CDR3 reads CASSQDGLPNTGELFF. CDR3 nucleotide sequence: TGCGCCAGCAGCCAAGATGGGCTGCCGAACACCGGGGAGCTGTTTTTT.

This clone occurred a few times. The CDR3 loop reads CAWTTGVEAFF. CDR3 bases: TGTGCCTGGACGACAGGTGTTGAAGCTTTCTTT. The chain is built from TRBV30 and TRBJ1-1; possibly TRBD1 for D (6 bases). Trimming took 4 bases from V and 7 from J, leaving 10 bases between them. Germline V gene lookup returns CDR1 GTSNPN and CDR2 SVGIG (reference sequence). The CDR3 covers 11 residues.

The chain couples TRBV9 to TRBJ1-5; D unresolved. The CDR3 loop spans 13 amino acids. V lost 3 bases to trimming and J lost 8 bases, with 12 bases between them. Looked up from germline, CDR1 is SGDLS and CDR2 is YYNGEE. CDR3 nucleotides: TGTGCCAGCAGCGCTAGGAGCCGGGAGCCCCAGCATTTT. Translated, it gives CASSARSREPQHF.

This sequence joins TRBV7-2 and TRBJ2-7, with D perhaps TRBD1 (5 bases). The CDR3 is made up of 13 amino acids. V gave up 0 bases and J gave up 5 bases, with 8 bases separating them. CDR1 and CDR2 from the germline V gene are SGHTA and FQGNSA. The CDR3 DNA reads TGTGCCAGCAGCTTAGCGGCCAGGGACGAGCAGTACTTC. Encoded protein: CASSLAARDEQYF.

The chain recombines TRBV4-1 with TRBJ2-7, with TRBD2 identical over 12 bases. J was trimmed by 6 bases and V by 3 bases; bases with no gene match: 18. The V gene's germline CDR1 is MGHRA and CDR2 YSYEKL. The CDR3 has 19 amino acids. Written as DNA, the CDR3 is TGCGCCAGCAGCCAGAGTCTAGCGGGAGGGCCTGGTTTTGCCTTCGAGCAGTACTTC. It codes for CASSQSLAGGPGFAFEQYF.

This chain uses TRBV27 with TRBJ2-7; TRBD2 agrees at 7 bases. In germline, CDR1 is MNHEY, CDR2 SMNVEV (reference sequence). Trimming removed 2 bases from V and 3 bases from J; junction bases left unmatched: 4. The CDR3 loop spans 14 amino acids. The CDR3 loop is CASSLAGVGYEQYF. CDR3 DNA: TGTGCCAGCAGTTTAGCGGGAGTTGGCTACGAGCAGTACTTC.

The chain links TRBV7-9 to TRBJ2-1; TRBD2 matches 10 bases. Germline V gene data show CDR1 as SEHNR and CDR2 as FQNEAQ (reference sequence). V shed 1 base, J shed 9 bases, and the junction held 6 bases outside the gene matches. The CDR3 contains 15 residues. For the CDR3, the DNA is TGTGCCAGCAGCTTAGTTCTAGCGGGAGCTTTTGAGCAGTTCTTC. Its protein is CASSLVLAGAFEQFF.

As to this clone: Other DNA sequences in the same sample also yield this CDR3. This chain links TRBV4-2 with TRBJ2-7; the D is unclear. CDR3 size: 14 residues. Trimming took off 0 bases at V and 0 bases at J, with 6 bases between the two ends. CDR1 and CDR2 (germline): LGHNA, YNFKEQ. The CDR3 DNA is TGTGCCAGCAGCCAAGAACGGGTCTCCTACGAGCAGTACTTC. Translating gives CASSQERVSYEQYF.

This chain connects TRBV28 to TRBJ1-5; maybe TRBD1 (6 bases). Trimming shortened V by 6 bases and J by 0 bases, and 9 bases separated the two germline ends. This CDR3 has 14 amino acids. Germline V gene sequence: CDR1 MDHEN, CDR2 SYDVKM. CDR3 loop: CASRWTASNQPQHF. CDR3 sequence (DNA): TGTGCCAGCAGATGGACAGCTAGCAATCAGCCCCAGCATTTT.